The 31 T cell receptor beta chains listed next were all sequenced from one sample in a study of OX40 agonist ivuxolimab in advanced cancers. The library was generated by the immunoSEQ multiplex PCR assay. What TCRdb holds here is the immuneACCESS table cut down to in-frame rearrangements. Part of the clones is not present; checked against another copy, under half of the missing clones reflect an unresolved V gene, and the others are unexplained. For this sample there are 50,000 or so clones; about 89% appear just once. Jointly, the top ten make up roughly 28% of the sample. The sequencing used CD4+ or CD8+ T cells sorted from blood, collected in a trial of the OX40 agonist ivuxolimab. All receptors derive from an adult with an advanced solid tumor such as melanoma, head and neck, liver or kidney cancer.

This clone was seen just once. The chain uses TRBV12-5 and TRBJ1-3; no firm D call. Germline CDR1 LGHNT, CDR2 FRNRAP. Trimming left V 5 bases short and J 10 bases short, with 12 bases between. This CDR3 comprises 12 residues. The CDR3 here is CASGLGPETIYF. The CDR3 region has the DNA TGTGCTAGTGGTCTCGGGCCCGAGACCATATATTTT. The variable domain in full, with the rest retrieved from reference TRBV12-5 and TRBJ1-3, is DARVTQTPRHKVTEMGQEVTMRCQPILGHNTVFWYRQTMMQGLELLAYFRNRAPLDDSGMPKDRFSAEMPDATLATLKIQPSEPRDSAVYFCASGLGPETIYFGEGSWLTVV.

The CDR3 bases are TGCGCCAGCAGTGAAGCAGGGCCCCCCACAGATACGCAGTATTTT. It codes for CASSEAGPPTDTQYF. The V gene is TRBV10-2, the J gene TRBJ2-3; tentative D call: TRBD1 (5 bases). Trimming shortened V by 3 bases and J by 2 bases, and 12 bases separated the two germline ends. This CDR3 is built from 15 residues. Germline lookup yields CDR1 WSHSY and CDR2 SAAADI.

This chain links TRBV9 with TRBJ2-2; unclear D gene. The germline V gene has CDR1 SGDLS and CDR2 YYNGEE. V lost 0 bases to trimming and J lost 6 bases, with 6 bases between them. The CDR3 runs 13 residues. CDR3 DNA: TGTGCCAGCAGCGTAGTGGGGTCCGGGGAGCTGTTTTTT. Translation gives CASSVVGSGELFF.

A single count supports this clone. CDR3 amino acids: CASSSTSPFVAGNSYEQYF. In DNA form, the CDR3 reads TGTGCCAGCAGTTCCACTAGCCCCTTTGTAGCGGGGAACTCCTACGAGCAGTACTTC. The V and J genes are TRBV27 and TRBJ2-7; 8 bases fit TRBD2. V shed 4 bases and J 0 bases; nucleotides not matched to a gene: 17. The CDR3 totals 19 residues. The germline gives CDR1 MNHEY, CDR2 SMNVEV (reference sequence).

This clone was seen a few times. This chain links TRBV19 with TRBJ2-1, with D perhaps TRBD1 (5 bases). Trimming stripped 1 base from V and 0 bases from J, with 10 bases between. The CDR3 is 16 residues long. Germline-derived CDR1 and CDR2 are LNHDA and SQIVND (reference sequence). The CDR3 sequence: CASSIGTRSSYNEQFF. CDR3 coding DNA: TGTGCCAGTAGTATAGGGACAAGAAGCTCCTACAATGAGCAGTTCTTC.

The genes are TRBV19 and TRBJ1-5; weak D call: TRBD1 (6 bases). V dropped 0 bases and J dropped 4 bases, with 10 bases sitting between them. Germline V gene data show CDR1 as LNHDA and CDR2 as SQIVND (reference sequence). This CDR3 comprises 15 residues. In DNA form, the CDR3 reads TGTGCCAGTAGTATAGATCAGGGGATTAATCAGCCCCAGCATTTT. Translated, it gives CASSIDQGINQPQHF.

J is TRBJ1-2 and V is TRBV13; D unresolved. Trimming cost V 1 base and J 8 bases, with 20 bases left between them. Germline V gives CDR1 PRHDT, CDR2 FYEKMQ (reference sequence). The CDR3 covers 16 residues. The CDR3 DNA reads as TGTGCCAGCAGCTTAGTTGCTTGGGGTGATATGGTCGGCTACACCTTC. Residues: CASSLVAWGDMVGYTF.

The gene calls are TRBV18 and TRBJ2-4; tentative D call: TRBD1 (5 bases). Trimming pared 4 bases from V and 0 bases from J, leaving 16 bases between. CDR1 is KGHSH, CDR2 LQKENI, per germline. This CDR3 is 17 amino acids long. CDR3 loop: CASSRSNRSLAKNIQYF. DNA for the CDR3: TGTGCCAGCTCACGCTCAAACAGGTCCCTAGCCAAAAACATTCAGTACTTC.

Here the CDR3 reads CASSSTSGGASWETQYF. For the CDR3, the DNA is TGCGCCAGCAGCTCCACTAGCGGGGGGGCGAGTTGGGAGACCCAGTACTTC. V gene TRBV5-1 combines with J gene TRBJ2-5; 13 positions match TRBD2. CDR1 SGHRS and CDR2 YFSETQ come from the germline V gene. This CDR3 has 17 amino acids. The junction had 10 bases not matched to a gene; V was cut back by 3 bases and J by 5 bases.

The chain joins TRBV15 to TRBJ2-2; 8 bases are shared with TRBD2. Trimming removed 5 bases from V and 1 base from J; junction bases left unmatched: 9. Per the germline V gene, CDR1 is LNHNV and CDR2 is YYDKDF (reference sequence). This CDR3 has 17 amino acids. In nucleotides, the CDR3 is TGTGCCACCAGCCCGATAGCCCTAGCGGGGAACACCGGGGAGCTGTTTTTT. Its protein is CATSPIALAGNTGELFF.

The V call is TRBV4-1, the J call TRBJ1-2; D gene ambiguous. V was pared by 0 bases and J by 8 bases, with 25 bases between. The CDR3 runs 18 residues. In germline, CDR1 is MGHRA, CDR2 YSYEKL. In nucleotides, the CDR3 is TGCGCCAGCAGCCAAGATCCTCCAGAGAAAAATTTAGCTCTCGGCTACACCTTC. Translating gives CASSQDPPEKNLALGYTF.

This clone showed up just once. The V gene is TRBV28, the J gene TRBJ2-1; D unresolved. The germline gives CDR1 MDHEN, CDR2 SYDVKM. Trimming removed 2 bases from V and 4 bases from J, with 6 bases in between. CDR3 size: 13 residues. Here the CDR3 reads CASSLVPYNEQFF. CDR3 sequence (DNA): TGTGCCAGCAGTTTAGTCCCTTACAATGAGCAGTTCTTC.

V usage is TRBV30 and J usage is TRBJ2-1; TRBD2 matches at 8 bases. Germline values: CDR1 GTSNPN, CDR2 SVGIG (reference sequence). Germline trimming cut 4 bases from V and 5 bases from J; bases unmatched to any gene: 10. This CDR3 has 15 amino acids. The CDR3, as DNA: TGTGCCTGGACCCACGGGACTAGTTCTGACAATGAGCAGTTCTTC. Translation: CAWTHGTSSDNEQFF.

The V gene is TRBV4-1, the J gene TRBJ1-1, with 8 bases lining up with TRBD1. This CDR3 region has 14 residues. V was pared by 3 bases and J by 6 bases, with 6 bases of the junction left unmatched. The germline gives CDR1 MGHRA, CDR2 YSYEKL. The CDR3 region has the DNA TGCGCCAGCAGCCAGACAGGGGCAGGGGCTGAAGCTTTCTTT. The encoded protein is CASSQTGAGAEAFF.

V gene TRBV28 combines with J gene TRBJ2-7; D ambiguous. Germline lookup yields CDR1 MDHEN and CDR2 SYDVKM. The V end lost 2 bases, the J end lost 0 bases, and 8 bases lay between the germline ends. CDR3 length: 14 amino acids. The CDR3 sequence is CASSLGVDSYEQYF. The CDR3 bases are TGTGCCAGCAGTTTAGGGGTAGACTCCTACGAGCAGTACTTC. The variable domain in full, with the rest retrieved from reference TRBV28 and TRBJ2-7, is DVKVTQSSRYLVKRTGEKVFLECVQDMDHENMFWYRQDPGLGLRLIYFSYDVKMKEKGDIPEGYSVSREKKERFSLILESASTNQTSMYLCASSLGVDSYEQYFGPGTRLTVT.

The chain is built from TRBV7-6 and TRBJ2-3, with 9 bases identical to TRBD1. Germline CDR1 SGHVS, CDR2 FNYEAQ. V gave up 1 base and J gave up 14 bases; unmatched junction bases: 7. The CDR3 runs to 13 residues. The CDR3 sequence is CASSLGDGQGWYF. CDR3 coding DNA: TGTGCCAGCAGCTTAGGGGATGGACAGGGGTGGTATTTT. Filled out from reference TRBV7-6 and TRBJ2-3, the complete variable domain reads GAGVSQSPRYKVTKRGQDVALRCDPISGHVSLYWYRQALGQGPEFLTYFNYEAQQDKSGLPNDRFSAERPEGSISTLTIQRTEQRDSAMYRCASSLGDGQGWYFGPGTRLTVL.

The V call is TRBV2, the J call TRBJ2-7; 9 bases are a match to TRBD2. The J segment lost 5 bases and the V segment lost 2 bases, leaving 10 bases of the junction unmatched. The CDR3 extends over 16 amino acids. Germline-derived CDR1 and CDR2 are SNHLY and FYNNEI. The CDR3 region is CASSEWEAGGRDEQYF. The CDR3 DNA follows: TGTGCCAGCAGTGAATGGGAAGCGGGGGGTCGGGACGAGCAGTACTTC.

The J gene is TRBJ2-7, the V gene TRBV10-3; 9 bases fit TRBD1. V lost 0 bases to trimming and J lost 5 bases; unmatched junction nucleotides: 5. Germline loops: CDR1 ENHRY, CDR2 SYGVKD. The CDR3 contains 15 residues. The CDR3 spells CAISESHRGPDEQYF. DNA of the CDR3: TGTGCCATCAGTGAGTCACACAGGGGGCCCGACGAGCAGTACTTC.

The chain joins TRBV6-1 to TRBJ1-5, with D tentatively TRBD1 (6 bases). The V gene's germline CDR1 is MNHNS and CDR2 SASEGT. The CDR3 is made up of 17 amino acids. Deletions cut 2 bases from V and 0 bases from J, with 14 bases between. CDR3: CASSEIEGVLSNQPQHF. CDR3 nucleotide sequence: TGTGCCAGCAGTGAAATAGAGGGGGTCCTTAGCAATCAGCCCCAGCATTTT.

V and J are TRBV6-5 and TRBJ2-2; the D is unclear. This CDR3 spans 13 amino acids. CDR1 MNHEY and CDR2 SVGAGI come from the germline V gene. Trimming took off 6 bases at V and 4 bases at J, with 9 bases between the two ends. The CDR3 region has the DNA TGTGCCAGCAGCTGGGGTTCCACCGGGGAGCTGTTTTTT. It encodes CASSWGSTGELFF.

This clone appeared a few times. The chain uses TRBV7-6 and TRBJ2-7, with 11 bases that match TRBD2. This CDR3 comprises 15 residues. The germline V gene has CDR1 SGHVS and CDR2 FNYEAQ. V was clipped by 5 bases and J by 3 bases; unmatched bases: 6. This CDR3 reads CASSTGTSGLYEQYF. CDR3 nucleotide sequence: TGTGCCAGCAGCACCGGGACTAGCGGCCTCTACGAGCAGTACTTC.

This chain joins TRBV18 and TRBJ2-7, with TRBD1 as a possible D gene (6 bases). CDR3 length: 14 residues. Germline V gene sequence: CDR1 KGHSH, CDR2 LQKENI. Trimming shortened V by 0 bases and J by 3 bases, and 9 bases separated the two germline ends. The DNA of the CDR3 is TGTGCCAGCTCACCACCGACAGGAAACTACGAGCAGTACTTC. This sequence encodes CASSPPTGNYEQYF.

V usage is TRBV29-1 and J usage is TRBJ2-7; a possible D gene is TRBD2 (6 bases). Deletions cut 5 bases from V and 5 bases from J, with 13 bases between. Germline V gives CDR1 SQVTM, CDR2 ANQGSEA. The CDR3 spans 12 residues. This CDR3 is CSVLGGSHEQYF. The CDR3 region has the DNA TGCAGCGTTCTGGGGGGATCCCACGAGCAGTACTTC.

The chain joins TRBV5-6 to TRBJ1-2, with no clear D. Trimming stripped 7 bases from V and 5 bases from J, with 15 bases between. The germline V gene has CDR1 SGHDT and CDR2 YYEEEE. The CDR3 runs to 13 residues. The CDR3 nucleotides are TGTGCCAGCTCCACCGCGTATGGATATGGCTACACCTTC. This encodes CASSTAYGYGYTF.

This clone showed up just once. The chain is built from TRBV4-1 and TRBJ2-3; D uncertain. With 7 bases removed from V and 3 bases from J, the gap between germline ends came to 17 bases. The CDR3 length is 15 residues. Germline V gene data show CDR1 as MGHRA and CDR2 as YSYEKL. The CDR3 nucleotides read TGCGCCAGCACCACCGTTATCGGCAGAACAGATACGCAGTATTTT. This translates into CASTTVIGRTDTQYF.

This chain joins TRBV27 and TRBJ2-3, with D perhaps assigned TRBD1 or TRBD2 (7 bases each). CDR1 and CDR2 from the germline V gene are MNHEY and SMNVEV (reference sequence). With 3 bases removed from V and 5 bases from J, the gap between germline ends came to 12 bases. This CDR3 spans 14 amino acids. The CDR3, as DNA: TGTGCCAGCAGTTTTGGCAGGGGGGGAGATACGCAGTATTTT. This gives the protein CASSFGRGGDTQYF.

The chain is built from TRBV6-5 and TRBJ2-7; D not resolved. V was trimmed by 6 bases and J by 0 bases, leaving 12 bases between them. This CDR3 region has 14 residues. CDR1 and CDR2 (germline): MNHEY, SVGAGI. The CDR3 region has the DNA TGTGCCAGCAGGCCCCGGCCAGTCTCCTACGAGCAGTACTTC. Its protein is CASRPRPVSYEQYF.

In its sample, this clone was seen once. V gene TRBV9 combines with J gene TRBJ2-6; D unclear. Trimming took off 4 bases at V and 0 bases at J, with 5 bases between the two ends. The CDR3 is 14 residues long. The V gene's germline CDR1 is SGDLS and CDR2 YYNGEE. This chain's CDR3 is CASSLNSGANVLTF. For the CDR3, the DNA is TGTGCCAGCAGCCTAAACTCTGGGGCCAACGTCCTGACTTTC.

The chain is built from TRBV6-1 and TRBJ2-1; TRBD2 might be the D (6 bases). V lost 0 bases and J lost 4, with 13 bases in between. The germline V gene has CDR1 MNHNS and CDR2 SASEGT. This CDR3 region has 16 residues. CDR3 DNA: TGTGCCAGCAGTGAAGCGCGGCTAGCGACATACAATGAGCAGTTCTTC. Residues: CASSEARLATYNEQFF.

The rearrangement uses TRBV4-1 and TRBJ2-3; D might be TRBD1 (5 bases). The CDR3 contains 16 residues. CDR1 and CDR2 from the germline V gene are MGHRA and YSYEKL. The ends were cut back, 0 bases at V and 1 base at J, with 11 bases in the middle. The CDR3 sequence: CASSQDPPRGTDTQYF. Here the CDR3 DNA reads TGCGCCAGCAGCCAAGATCCCCCCAGGGGCACAGATACGCAGTATTTT.

This chain connects TRBV6-6 to TRBJ2-1; tentatively, D is TRBD1 or TRBD2 (5 bases each). Germline values: CDR1 MNHNY, CDR2 SVGAGI (reference sequence). This CDR3 region has 16 residues. Between the trimmed V and J ends, which lost 6 bases and 4 bases, there was a span of 19 bases. The CDR3 DNA reads TGTGCCAGCAGGCCAGGGACGGGCGGGTGGTACAATGAGCAGTTCTTC. It translates to CASRPGTGGWYNEQFF.